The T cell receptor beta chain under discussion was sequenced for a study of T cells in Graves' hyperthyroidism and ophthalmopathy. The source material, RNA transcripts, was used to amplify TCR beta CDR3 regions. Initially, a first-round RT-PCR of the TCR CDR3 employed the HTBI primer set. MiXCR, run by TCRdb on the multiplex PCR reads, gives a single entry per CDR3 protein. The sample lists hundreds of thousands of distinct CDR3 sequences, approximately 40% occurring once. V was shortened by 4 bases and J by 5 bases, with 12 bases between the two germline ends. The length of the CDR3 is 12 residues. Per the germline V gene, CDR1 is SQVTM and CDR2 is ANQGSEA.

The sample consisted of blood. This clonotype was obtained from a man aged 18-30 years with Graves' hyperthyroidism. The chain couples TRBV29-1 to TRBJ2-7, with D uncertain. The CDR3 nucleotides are TGCAGCGTTGTAGTGGGCAGCCACGAGCAGTACTTC. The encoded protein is CSVVVGSHEQYF.